This T cell receptor (beta chain) was identified in a study of a mutant IDH1 vaccine in newly diagnosed glioma. Notes on this clone: What it recognizes is unknown.

Profiling relied on immunoSEQ multiplex PCR, and the TCRdb table lists in-frame clones only, not all of them. The table shows 35,000 to 45,000 clones, with around 91% occurring only once. The germline gives CDR1 MGHRA, CDR2 YSYEKL. The junction had 12 bases not matched to a gene; V was cut back by 4 bases and J by 4 bases. The CDR3 totals 17 residues. The time point is: week 35, safety follow-up. Every vaccination contained 300 ug of the mutant IDH1 20-mer peptide and was paired with topical imiquimod. Patients had eight vaccinations, in weeks 1, 3, 5, 7, 11, 15, 19 and 23. New astrocytomas of WHO grade 3 or 4 that were IDH1-mutant and ATRX-lost were found in the donors.

The TCR originated in a man aged 40-49 years with glioma. This specimen was PBMCs, taken from a glioma patient whose treatment included an IDH1 peptide vaccine. This chain links TRBV4-1 with TRBJ2-2; 7 bases line up with TRBD2. DNA for the CDR3: TGCGCCAGCAGCCGCACGGTCGGACTAGAAAGCACCGGGGAGCTGTTTTTT. It codes for CASSRTVGLESTGELFF.